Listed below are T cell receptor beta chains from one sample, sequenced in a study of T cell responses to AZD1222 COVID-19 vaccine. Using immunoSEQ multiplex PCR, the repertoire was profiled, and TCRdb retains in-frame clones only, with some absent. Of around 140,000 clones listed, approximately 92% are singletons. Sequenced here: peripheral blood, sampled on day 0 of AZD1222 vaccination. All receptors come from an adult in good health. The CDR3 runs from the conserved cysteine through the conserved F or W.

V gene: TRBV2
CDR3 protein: CASRGSGNTEAFF

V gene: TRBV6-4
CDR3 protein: CASSVEGLTGELFF

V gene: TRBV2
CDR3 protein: CASKLAGTDTQYF

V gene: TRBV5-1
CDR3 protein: CASSLEESSGNTIYF

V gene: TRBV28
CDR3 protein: CASSLGHYYEQYF

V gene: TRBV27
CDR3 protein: CASSFRQGPPNSPLHF

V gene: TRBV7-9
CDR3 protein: CASSSGQARAFF

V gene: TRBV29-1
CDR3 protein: CSVVRELSSYEQYF

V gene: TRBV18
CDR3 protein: CASSPGSGGYTF

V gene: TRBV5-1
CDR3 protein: CASSLAGQGRNTIYF

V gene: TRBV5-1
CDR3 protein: CASSSMGETEAFF

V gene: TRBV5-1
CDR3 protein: CASNTGKGAGEKLFF

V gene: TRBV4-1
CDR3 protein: CASSLEAAGNTIYF

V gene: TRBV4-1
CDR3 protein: CASSLLISGSRDEQFF

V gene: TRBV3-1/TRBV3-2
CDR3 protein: CASSQVSRDSRYEQYF

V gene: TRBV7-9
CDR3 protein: CASSLMTSGTYNEQFF

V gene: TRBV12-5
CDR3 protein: CASGLDSPPGQLYGYTF

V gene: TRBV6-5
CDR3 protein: CATQRRGEGRGYTF

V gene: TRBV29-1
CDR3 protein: CSVLLVGAGYGYTF

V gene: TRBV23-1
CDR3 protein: CASGVRDSSPNYGYTF

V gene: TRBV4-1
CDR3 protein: CASSQEGYEQYF

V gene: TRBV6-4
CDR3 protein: CASSKASTDTQYF

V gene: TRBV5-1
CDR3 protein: CASRPGTSGSLTYNEQFF

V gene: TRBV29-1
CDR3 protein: CSVEPLTGWGKNTEAFF

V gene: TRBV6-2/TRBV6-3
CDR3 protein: CASSYSGGGSYEQYF

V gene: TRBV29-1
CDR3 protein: CSGRQGSSYEQYF

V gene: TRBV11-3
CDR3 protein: CASSLTDSGGVCSGANVLTF

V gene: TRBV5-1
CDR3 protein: CASRPIQGVSYEQYF

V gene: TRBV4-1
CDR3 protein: CASSHPRGDWSYNSPLHF

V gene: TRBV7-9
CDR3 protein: CASSSRVGAYEQYF

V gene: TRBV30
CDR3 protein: CAWSGTRWSGELFF

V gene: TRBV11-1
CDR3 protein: CASSWGWGDNYEQFF

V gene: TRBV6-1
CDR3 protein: CASSEGKGDSGNTIYF

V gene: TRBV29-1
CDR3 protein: CSVEDLVDREQYF

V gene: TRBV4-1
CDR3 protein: CASSQGIWKLSFGNTIYF

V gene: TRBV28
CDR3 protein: CASSLVEGEQYF

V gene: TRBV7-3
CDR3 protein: CASSPTGARADTQYF

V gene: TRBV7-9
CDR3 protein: CASSSQRSYEQYF

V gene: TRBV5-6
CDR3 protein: CASSLDRGRHNSPLHF

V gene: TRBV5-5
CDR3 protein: CASSLSRDTEAFF

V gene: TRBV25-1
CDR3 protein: CASSDRAGKQFF

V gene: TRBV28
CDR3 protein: CASSLLTSGSLNEQFF

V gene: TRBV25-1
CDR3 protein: CASSLGAEQYF

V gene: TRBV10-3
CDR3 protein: CAISEDRGHQPQHF

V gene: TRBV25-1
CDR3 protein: CASSLTGNYGYTF

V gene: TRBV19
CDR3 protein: CASSIVHRAGNTIYF

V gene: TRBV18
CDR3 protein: CASSSASGNTIYF

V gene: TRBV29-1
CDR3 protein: CSAARDRAAEAFF

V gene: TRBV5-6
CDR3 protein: CASSLDRSSLGLFF

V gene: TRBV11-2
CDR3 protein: CASSLVALAATGELFF